One and the same sample provided the 21 T cell receptor beta chains below, sequenced in a study of CD8 T cells in ankylosing spondylitis. Whole-study findings and limits: Fewer than ten highly homologous variants made up a TCR beta motif that seemed to typify ankylosing spondylitis blood.

TCRdb ran MiXCR on the 5' RACE reads and lists one entry per CDR3 protein. Found here are about 540,000 distinct CDR3 sequences, roughly 13% of them singletons; the top ten hold about 6.8%. The antigens of these receptors remain unknown. Input material: blood, either unsorted or a sorted T cell fraction (not recorded which). These receptors all come from a male donor with ankylosing spondylitis.

The CDR3 protein is CASSPQMDRRAFF. The CDR3 DNA reads as TGTGCCAGCTCACCACAGATGGACAGGCGGGCTTTCTTT. This sequence joins TRBV18 and TRBJ1-1, with 7 positions matching TRBD1. CDR1 is KGHSH, CDR2 LQKENI, per germline. The CDR3 contains 13 residues. Trimming took 1 base from V and 11 from J; bases not matched to a gene: 7. Full variable domain (outside the CDR3, taken from reference TRBV18 and TRBJ1-1): NAGVMQNPRHLVRRRGQEARLRCSPMKGHSHVYWYRQLPEEGLKFMVYLQKENIIDESGMPKERFSAEFPKEGPSILRIQQVVRGDSAAYFCASSPQMDRRAFFGQGTRLTVV.

This clonotype turned up a few times. J is TRBJ2-3 and V is TRBV6-5; perhaps TRBD2 as D (6 bases). The germline V gene has CDR1 MNHEY and CDR2 SVGAGI. The CDR3 has 14 residues. With 2 bases removed from V and 4 bases from J, the gap between germline ends came to 10 bases. DNA of the CDR3: TGTGCCAGCAGTTACCCCGGGACTCCAGATACGCAGTATTTT. It encodes CASSYPGTPDTQYF.

At least ten counts were recorded for this clonotype. The V gene is TRBV7-2, the J gene TRBJ2-7; D assignment may be TRBD1 or TRBD2 (5 bases each). The V and J ends lost 5 bases and 4 bases respectively, with 12 bases between them. The CDR3 covers 13 residues. CDR1 is SGHTA, CDR2 FQGNSA, per germline. The CDR3 nucleotides are TGTGCCAGCAGCCTCGGGACGAATTACGAGCAGTACTTC. Its translation is CASSLGTNYEQYF.

J is TRBJ2-7 and V is TRBV7-8; 8 bases match TRBD2. Germline CDR1 is SGHVS and CDR2 is FQNEAQ. The V and J ends lost 5 bases and 7 bases, in that order; junction bases with no gene match: 10. The CDR3 is 14 amino acids. The CDR3 nucleotides are TGTGCCAGCAGCCAAGCGGGAGTATCAGGAGAGCAGTACGTC. Amino acids: CASSQAGVSGEQYV.

The rearrangement links TRBV7-6 to TRBJ2-1; 7 nucleotides match TRBD2. Germline V gene lookup returns CDR1 SGHVS and CDR2 FNYEAQ. Losses at the gene ends were 2 bases for V and 5 bases for J; bases not matched to a gene: 6. The CDR3 has 15 amino acids. In DNA, the CDR3 is TGTGCCAGCAGCTTAATCCCCCGGGGGGACAATGAGCAGTTCTTC. It translates to CASSLIPRGDNEQFF.

The chain uses TRBV15 and TRBJ2-1, with 11 bases that match TRBD2. CDR1 is LNHNV, CDR2 YYDKDF, per germline (reference sequence). The J segment lost 9 bases and the V segment lost 5 bases, leaving 9 bases of the junction unmatched. The CDR3 length is 15 residues. The CDR3 DNA reads as TGTGCCACCAGCCGTAGCGGGAGGGCCTTTAGTGAGCAGTTCTTC. Protein: CATSRSGRAFSEQFF.

There are many counts of this clonotype. This rearrangement joins TRBV20-1 to TRBJ2-3; no definite D call. The V end was cut by 4 bases, the J end by 3 bases, with 14 bases between. Germline loops: CDR1 DFQATT, CDR2 SNEGSKA (reference sequence). This CDR3 contains 14 residues. The CDR3 DNA reads TGCAGTGCTATTAAAAACAGTCTTACAGATACGCAGTATTTT. It yields the protein CSAIKNSLTDTQYF.

The table lists this clonotype with a few counts. The V call is TRBV4-1, the J call TRBJ1-1; D may be TRBD1 (6 bases). V was pared by 2 bases and J by 1 base, with 14 bases between. Per the germline V gene, CDR1 is MGHRA and CDR2 is YSYEKL. The CDR3 is 16 amino acids. CDR3 protein: CASSQSGAPRNTEAFF. The DNA for the CDR3 is TGCGCCAGCAGCCAATCAGGGGCCCCGCGGAACACTGAAGCTTTCTTT.

This clonotype was counted between two and nine times. The V gene is TRBV7-9, the J gene TRBJ2-1, with TRBD2 identical over 10 bases. Germline V gives CDR1 SEHNR, CDR2 FQNEAQ (reference sequence). V trimming: 4 bases; J trimming: 2 bases; junction bases outside the gene matches: 5. There are 16 residues in the CDR3. The CDR3 protein is CASSSGAGGTYNEQFF. As DNA, the CDR3 is TGTGCCAGCAGCTCAGGAGCGGGAGGGACCTACAATGAGCAGTTCTTC.

The rearrangement links TRBV11-2 to TRBJ2-1; D is unresolved. The V end lost 3 bases, the J end lost 5 bases, and 8 bases lay between the germline ends. CDR1 and CDR2 (germline): SGHAT, FQNNGV. The CDR3 consists of 13 residues. As DNA, the CDR3 is TGTGCCAGCAGCTTTATAAGAAACAATGAGCAGTTCTTC. Amino acids: CASSFIRNNEQFF.

V and J are TRBV20-1 and TRBJ1-2; 7 bases map to TRBD1. From germline, CDR1 is DFQATT and CDR2 SNEGSKA (reference sequence). This CDR3 has 13 residues. V lost 3 bases to trimming and J lost 0 bases; unmatched junction nucleotides: 1. The CDR3 coding sequence is TGCAGTGCTAGGGGACAGACTAACTATGGCTACACCTTC. Protein product: CSARGQTNYGYTF.

The V and J genes are TRBV2 and TRBJ1-3, with D tentatively TRBD1 (5 bases). V lost 4 bases and J 4 bases, leaving 8 bases between the germline ends. This CDR3 spans 13 amino acids. CDR1 and CDR2 (germline): SNHLY, FYNNEI. CDR3 bases: TGTGCCAGCAGTGGTCAGGGAGGAAACACCATATATTTT. Translating it yields CASSGQGGNTIYF. Together with reference TRBV2 and TRBJ1-3, the CDR3 gives the full variable domain: EPEVTQTPSHQVTQMGQEVILRCVPISNHLYFYWYRQILGQKVEFLVSFYNNEISEKSEIFDDQFSVERPDGSNFTLKIRSTKLEDSAMYFCASSGQGGNTIYFGEGSWLTVV.

There are a few counts of this clonotype. The V gene is TRBV5-1, the J gene TRBJ2-7; 11 bases align to TRBD1. Germline CDR1 reads SGHRS; CDR2 reads YFSETQ. This CDR3 spans 17 amino acids. J lost 1 base, V lost 0 bases, and 6 bases had no gene match. The CDR3 DNA follows: TGCGCCAGCAGCTTGGGGACAGGGGGCCCCGGGTCCTACGAGCAGTACTTC. The encoded protein is CASSLGTGGPGSYEQYF.

This clonotype was seen only a few times. CDR3 nucleotide sequence: TGTGCCAGCAGCTCGTCGGACAGGGCTGTTTTCTACGAGCAGTACTTC. Translation: CASSSSDRAVFYEQYF. The gene calls are TRBV7-8 and TRBJ2-7, with 8 bases matching TRBD1. The germline gives CDR1 SGHVS, CDR2 FQNEAQ. V dropped 4 bases and J dropped 3; count of bases not matched to a gene: 11. The CDR3 totals 16 residues.

The rearrangement links TRBV2 to TRBJ1-2; 8 bases agree with TRBD1. CDR1 SNHLY and CDR2 FYNNEI come from the germline V gene. This CDR3 spans 14 amino acids. Trimming cost V 1 base and J 7 bases; bases outside gene matches: 5. The CDR3 loop is CASSEGSGGSGYTF. The CDR3 bases are TGTGCCAGCAGTGAAGGATCAGGGGGCAGTGGCTACACCTTC.

The chain uses TRBV6-1 and TRBJ2-3; D might be TRBD2 (6 bases). The V and J ends lost 5 bases and 0 bases respectively, with 12 bases between them. The CDR3 spans 15 residues. Germline V gene data show CDR1 as MNHNS and CDR2 as SASEGT. The CDR3 loop reads CASSRGGASTDTQYF. For the CDR3, the DNA is TGTGCCAGCAGTAGGGGCGGGGCTAGCACAGATACGCAGTATTTT.

The rearrangement uses TRBV15 and TRBJ2-7, with 9 bases that match TRBD2. Trimming cost V 1 base and J 4 bases; bases outside gene matches: 8. The CDR3 has 16 residues. From germline, CDR1 is LNHNV and CDR2 YYDKDF (reference sequence). CDR3 protein: CATSRGSGLANYEQYF. The CDR3 nucleotides read TGTGCCACCAGCAGAGGGTCGGGACTAGCAAATTACGAGCAGTACTTC.

The chain employs TRBV7-8 and TRBJ2-7; 7 positions agree with TRBD1. Per germline, CDR1 SGHVS and CDR2 FQNEAQ. The V gene end was trimmed by 5 bases and the J gene end by 2 bases; junction bases not matched to a gene: 18. The CDR3 runs 18 residues. The chain's CDR3 is CASSLQQGTEAGPYEQYF. CDR3 sequence (DNA): TGTGCCAGCAGCCTTCAACAGGGGACGGAGGCCGGCCCCTACGAGCAGTACTTC.

The chain employs TRBV5-1 and TRBJ2-3; 9 nucleotides line up with TRBD2. This CDR3 has 16 residues. Germline V gives CDR1 SGHRS, CDR2 YFSETQ. The V and J ends lost 4 bases and 2 bases, in that order; junction bases with no gene match: 8. CDR3 in amino acids: CASSEGLAGITDTQYF. The CDR3 DNA reads as TGCGCCAGCAGCGAGGGACTAGCAGGGATCACAGATACGCAGTATTTT.

V and J are TRBV2 and TRBJ1-1; D is possibly TRBD1 (6 bases). This CDR3 region has 16 residues. The germline CDR1 and CDR2 sequences are SNHLY and FYNNEI. Trimming left V 7 bases short and J 5 bases short, with 23 bases between. In DNA, the CDR3 is TGTGCCAGCACTCCCCCCCCGGCCGACAGGAAGACTGAAGCTTTCTTT. As protein: CASTPPPADRKTEAFF.

This chain links TRBV11-2 with TRBJ2-5, with 7 nucleotides matching TRBD2. Germline CDR1 and CDR2: SGHAT and FQNNGV. J was trimmed by 5 bases and V by 0 bases; bases with no gene match: 3. The CDR3 spans 14 residues. The DNA for the CDR3 is TGTGCCAGCAGCTTAGAGAGGGGAGGGGAGACCCAGTACTTC. It specifies CASSLERGGETQYF. Full variable domain (outside the CDR3, taken from reference TRBV11-2 and TRBJ2-5): EAGVAQSPRYKIIEKRQSVAFWCNPISGHATLYWYQQILGQGPKLLIQFQNNGVVDDSQLPKDRFSAERLKGVDSTLKIQPAKLEDSAVYLCASSLERGGETQYFGPGTRLLVL.